This TCR beta chain was obtained from a study of CD8 T cells in ankylosing spondylitis. Study observations and caveats: Roughly 8 highly homologous variants formed a TCR beta motif that appeared characteristic of ankylosing spondylitis blood. Reportedly, disease-linked clones are significantly enriched in ankylosing spondylitis patients' matched synovial fluid.

V lost 3 bases to trimming and J lost 1 base, with 9 bases between them. The germline V gene encodes CDR1 DFQATT and CDR2 SNEGSKA (reference sequence). The CDR3 loop spans 13 amino acids. A note on this clonotype: Antigen: not known.

TCRdb re-called the 5' RACE reads through MiXCR, storing one row per CDR3 protein. Here the sample spans 350,000 or so distinct CDR3 sequences, around 10% being singletons. V and J are TRBV20-1 and TRBJ2-5; tentatively, D is TRBD1 or TRBD2 (6 bases each). This sequence originates from a female donor with ankylosing spondylitis or in good health (not recorded which). Sequencing input: blood, either unsorted or a sorted T cell fraction (not recorded which). The CDR3 region has the DNA TGCAGTGCTAGCGGGGGCCTCCAAGAGACCCAGTACTTC. Protein product: CSASGGLQETQYF.